This T cell receptor (beta chain) was observed in a study of technical replicates of blood from several donors. This CDR3 is 12 amino acids long. Looked up from germline, CDR1 is LGHNA and CDR2 is YNFKEQ. Trimming took 0 bases from V and 8 from J, leaving 6 bases between them. The table came from immunoSEQ multiplex PCR; TCRdb's copy has only in-frame clones and leaves some out. The sample shows tens of thousands of clones, under 98% of them seen only once. The sequenced sample was T cells isolated from PBMCs. This TCR was sampled from a human donor in good health. This chain links TRBV4-2 with TRBJ2-3, with no clear D. This CDR3 is CASSQETGTQYF. Written as DNA, the CDR3 is TGTGCCAGCAGCCAAGAAACGGGTACGCAGTATTTT.